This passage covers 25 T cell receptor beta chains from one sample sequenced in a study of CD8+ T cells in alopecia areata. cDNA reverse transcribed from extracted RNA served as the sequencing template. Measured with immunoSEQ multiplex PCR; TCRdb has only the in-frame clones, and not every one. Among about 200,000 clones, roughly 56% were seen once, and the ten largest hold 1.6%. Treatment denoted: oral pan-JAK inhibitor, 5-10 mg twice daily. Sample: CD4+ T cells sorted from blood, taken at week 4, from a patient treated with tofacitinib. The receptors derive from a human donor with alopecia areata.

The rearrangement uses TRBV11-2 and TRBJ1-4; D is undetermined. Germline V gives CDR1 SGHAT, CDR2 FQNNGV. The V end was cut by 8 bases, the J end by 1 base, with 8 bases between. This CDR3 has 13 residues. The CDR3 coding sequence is TGTGCCAGCGTAGGGCGAACTAATGAAAAACTGTTTTTT. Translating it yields CASVGRTNEKLFF.

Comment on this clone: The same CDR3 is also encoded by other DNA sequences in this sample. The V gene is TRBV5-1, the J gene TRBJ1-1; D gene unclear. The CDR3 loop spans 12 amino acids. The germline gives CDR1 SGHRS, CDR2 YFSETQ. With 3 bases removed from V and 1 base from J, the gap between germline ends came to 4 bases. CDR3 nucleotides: TGCGCCAGCAGCTCCGGGAACACTGAAGCTTTCTTT. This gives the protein CASSSGNTEAFF.

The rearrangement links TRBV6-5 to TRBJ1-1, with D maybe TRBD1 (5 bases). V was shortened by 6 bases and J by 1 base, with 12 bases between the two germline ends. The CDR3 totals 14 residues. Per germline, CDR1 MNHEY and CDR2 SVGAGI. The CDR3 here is CASRPFDRNTEAFF. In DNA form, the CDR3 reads TGTGCCAGCAGGCCCTTCGACAGGAACACTGAAGCTTTCTTT.

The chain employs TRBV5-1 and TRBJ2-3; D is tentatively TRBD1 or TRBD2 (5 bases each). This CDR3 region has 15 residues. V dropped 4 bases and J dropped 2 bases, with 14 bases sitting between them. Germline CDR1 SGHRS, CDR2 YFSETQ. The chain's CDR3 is CASSPTGGFTDTQYF. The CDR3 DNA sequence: TGCGCCAGCAGCCCCACTGGGGGTTTCACAGATACGCAGTATTTT.

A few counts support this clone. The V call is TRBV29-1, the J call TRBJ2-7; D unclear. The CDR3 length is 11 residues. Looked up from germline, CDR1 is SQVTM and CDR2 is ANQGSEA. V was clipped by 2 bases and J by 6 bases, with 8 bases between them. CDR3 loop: CSVEQVGEQYF. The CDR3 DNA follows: TGCAGCGTTGAACAGGTGGGCGAGCAGTACTTC.

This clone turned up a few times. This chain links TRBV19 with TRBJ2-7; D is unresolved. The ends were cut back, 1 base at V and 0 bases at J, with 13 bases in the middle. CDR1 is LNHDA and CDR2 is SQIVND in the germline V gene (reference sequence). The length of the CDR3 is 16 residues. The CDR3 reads CASSIGGRTTSYEQYF. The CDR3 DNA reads TGTGCCAGTAGTATAGGTGGCAGGACCACCTCCTACGAGCAGTACTTC.

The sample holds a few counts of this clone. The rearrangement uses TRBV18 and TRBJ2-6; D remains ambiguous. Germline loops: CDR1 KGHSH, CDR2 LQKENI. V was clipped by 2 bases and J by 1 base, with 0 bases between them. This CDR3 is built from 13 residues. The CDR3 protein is CASSPSGANVLTF. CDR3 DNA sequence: TGTGCCAGCTCACCATCTGGGGCCAACGTCCTGACTTTC.

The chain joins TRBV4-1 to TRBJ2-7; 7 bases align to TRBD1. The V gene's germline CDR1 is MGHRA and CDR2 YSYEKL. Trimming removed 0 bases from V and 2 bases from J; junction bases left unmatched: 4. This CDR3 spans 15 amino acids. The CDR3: CASSQERGQTYEQYF. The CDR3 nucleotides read TGCGCCAGCAGCCAAGAAAGGGGACAGACCTACGAGCAGTACTTC.

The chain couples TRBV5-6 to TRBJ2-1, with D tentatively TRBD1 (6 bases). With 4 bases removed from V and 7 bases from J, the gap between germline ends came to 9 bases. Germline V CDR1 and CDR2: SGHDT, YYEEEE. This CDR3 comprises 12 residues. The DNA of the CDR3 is TGTGCCAGCAGCAAAGACAGGAATGAGCAGTTCTTC. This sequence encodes CASSKDRNEQFF.

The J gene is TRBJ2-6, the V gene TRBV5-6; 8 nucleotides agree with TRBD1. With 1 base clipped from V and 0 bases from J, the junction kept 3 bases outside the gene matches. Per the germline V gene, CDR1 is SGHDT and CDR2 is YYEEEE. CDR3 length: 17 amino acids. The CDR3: CASSLRDRSSGANVLTF. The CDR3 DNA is TGTGCCAGCAGCTTGCGGGACAGGAGCTCTGGGGCCAACGTCCTGACTTTC. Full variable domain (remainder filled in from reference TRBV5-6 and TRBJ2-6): DAGVTQSPTHLIKTRGQQVTLRCSPKSGHDTVSWYQQALGQGPQFIFQYYEEEERQRGNFPDRFSGHQFPNYSSELNVNALLLGDSALYLCASSLRDRSSGANVLTFGAGSRLTVL.

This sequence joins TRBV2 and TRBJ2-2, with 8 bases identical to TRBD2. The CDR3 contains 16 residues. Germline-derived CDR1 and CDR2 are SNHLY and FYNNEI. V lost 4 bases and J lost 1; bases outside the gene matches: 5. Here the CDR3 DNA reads TGTGCCAGCAGTGTGGCCAGCGGGGGGAACACCGGGGAGCTGTTTTTT. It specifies CASSVASGGNTGELFF.

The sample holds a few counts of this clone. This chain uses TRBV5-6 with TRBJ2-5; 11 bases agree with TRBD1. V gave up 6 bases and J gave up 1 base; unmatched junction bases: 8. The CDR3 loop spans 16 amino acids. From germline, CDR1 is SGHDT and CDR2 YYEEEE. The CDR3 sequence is CASNRGTGGGQETQYF. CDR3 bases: TGTGCCAGCAACCGAGGGACAGGGGGAGGCCAAGAGACCCAGTACTTC.

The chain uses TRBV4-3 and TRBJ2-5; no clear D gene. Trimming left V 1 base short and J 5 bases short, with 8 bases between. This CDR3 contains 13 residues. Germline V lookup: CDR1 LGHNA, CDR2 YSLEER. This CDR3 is CASSQGLKETQYF. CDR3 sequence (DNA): TGCGCCAGCAGCCAAGGTTTAAAGGAGACCCAGTACTTC.

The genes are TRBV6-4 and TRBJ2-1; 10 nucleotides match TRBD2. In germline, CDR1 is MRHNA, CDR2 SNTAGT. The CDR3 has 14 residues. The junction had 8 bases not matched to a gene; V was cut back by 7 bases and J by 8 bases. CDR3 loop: CASTVERGGYEQFF. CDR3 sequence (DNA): TGTGCCAGCACCGTAGAGCGGGGGGGCTATGAGCAGTTCTTC.

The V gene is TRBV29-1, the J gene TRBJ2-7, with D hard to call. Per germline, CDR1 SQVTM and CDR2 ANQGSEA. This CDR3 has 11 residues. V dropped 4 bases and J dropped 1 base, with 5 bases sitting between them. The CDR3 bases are TGCAGCGTTGTGGGTTCCTACGAGCAGTACTTC. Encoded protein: CSVVGSYEQYF.

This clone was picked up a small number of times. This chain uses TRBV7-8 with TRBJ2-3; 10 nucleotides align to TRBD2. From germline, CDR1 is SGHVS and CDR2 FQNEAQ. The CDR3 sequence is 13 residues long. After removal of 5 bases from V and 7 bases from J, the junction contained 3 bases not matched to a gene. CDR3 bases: TGTGCCAGCAGCGCTAGCGGGGGAAATACGCAGTATTTT. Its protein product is CASSASGGNTQYF.

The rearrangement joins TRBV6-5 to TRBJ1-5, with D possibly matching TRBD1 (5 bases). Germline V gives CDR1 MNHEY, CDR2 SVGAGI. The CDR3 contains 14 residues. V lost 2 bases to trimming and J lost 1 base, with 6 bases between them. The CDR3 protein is CASSYRGSNQPQHF. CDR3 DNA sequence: TGTGCCAGCAGTTACAGGGGAAGCAATCAGCCCCAGCATTTT.

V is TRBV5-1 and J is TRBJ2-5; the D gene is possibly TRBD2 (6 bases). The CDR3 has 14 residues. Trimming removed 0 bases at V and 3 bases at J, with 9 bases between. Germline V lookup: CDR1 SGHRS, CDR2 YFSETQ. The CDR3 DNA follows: TGCGCCAGCAGCTTGGGTCGCGGGGAAGAGACCCAGTACTTC. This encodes CASSLGRGEETQYF.

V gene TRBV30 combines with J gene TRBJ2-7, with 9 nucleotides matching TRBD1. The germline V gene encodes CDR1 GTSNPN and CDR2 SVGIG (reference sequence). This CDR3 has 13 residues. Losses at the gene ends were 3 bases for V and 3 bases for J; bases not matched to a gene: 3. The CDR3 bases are TGTGCCTGGAGGGGGACAGGGATCTACGAGCAGTACTTC. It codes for CAWRGTGIYEQYF.

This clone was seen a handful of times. The CDR3 nucleotides are TGTGCCAGCAGCGTAGGGTTTAGACAGGGGGGAACTGAAGCTTTCTTT. Its protein is CASSVGFRQGGTEAFF. The chain couples TRBV9 to TRBJ1-1; the match to TRBD1 covers 9 bases. Germline lookup yields CDR1 SGDLS and CDR2 YYNGEE. This CDR3 comprises 16 residues. Germline trimming cut 0 bases from V and 5 bases from J; bases unmatched to any gene: 8. The entire variable domain, with the rest obtained from reference TRBV9 and TRBJ1-1, is as follows: DSGVTQTPKHLITATGQRVTLRCSPRSGDLSVYWYQQSLDQGLQFLIQYYNGEERAKGNILERFSAQQFPDLHSELNLSSLELGDSALYFCASSVGFRQGGTEAFFGQGTRLTVV.

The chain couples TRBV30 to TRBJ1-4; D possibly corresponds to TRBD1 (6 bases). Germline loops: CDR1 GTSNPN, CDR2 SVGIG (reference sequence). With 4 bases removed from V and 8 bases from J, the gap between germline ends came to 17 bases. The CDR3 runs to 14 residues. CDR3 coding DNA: TGTGCCTGGAAAAACTACAGGGCCGGGGAAAAACTGTTTTTT. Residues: CAWKNYRAGEKLFF.

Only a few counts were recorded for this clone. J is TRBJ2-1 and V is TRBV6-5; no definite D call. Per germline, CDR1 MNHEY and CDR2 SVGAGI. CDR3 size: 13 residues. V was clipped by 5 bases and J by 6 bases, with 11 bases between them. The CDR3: CASSDTRSNEQFF. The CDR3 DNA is TGTGCCAGCAGTGACACTCGAAGCAATGAGCAGTTCTTC.

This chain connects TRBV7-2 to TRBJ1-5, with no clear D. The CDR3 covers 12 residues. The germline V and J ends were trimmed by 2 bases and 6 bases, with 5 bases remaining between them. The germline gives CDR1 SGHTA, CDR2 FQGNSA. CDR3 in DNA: TGTGCCAGCAGCTTAATTCGTCAGCCCCAGCATTTT. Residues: CASSLIRQPQHF.

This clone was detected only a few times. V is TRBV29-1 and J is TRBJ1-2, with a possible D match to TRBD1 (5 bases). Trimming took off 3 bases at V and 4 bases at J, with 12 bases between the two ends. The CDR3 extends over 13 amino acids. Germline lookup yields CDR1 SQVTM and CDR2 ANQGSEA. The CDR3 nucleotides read TGCAGCGTTGATGAATCCGGGGCCTATGGCTACACCTTC. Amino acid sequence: CSVDESGAYGYTF.

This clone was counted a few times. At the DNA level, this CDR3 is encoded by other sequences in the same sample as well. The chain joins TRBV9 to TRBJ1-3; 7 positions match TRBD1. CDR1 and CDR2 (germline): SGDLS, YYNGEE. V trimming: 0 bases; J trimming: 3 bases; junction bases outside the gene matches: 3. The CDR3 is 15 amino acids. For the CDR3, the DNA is TGTGCCAGCAGCGTAGAAGGGGGCCGTGGAAACACCATATATTTT. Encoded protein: CASSVEGGRGNTIYF.